Below, 5 T cell receptor beta chains from the same sample are listed, as sequenced in a study of blood T cell repertoires in COVID-19. The repertoire was sequenced with immunoSEQ multiplex PCR; TCRdb's copy has only in-frame clones and lacks some. The sample holds 100,000 or so clones, about nine tenths seen once. Material: peripheral blood. The source is a woman in her forties or fifties with COVID-19, enrolled during active disease.

The gene calls are TRBV6-1 and TRBJ1-4, with a tentative D call TRBD1 (5 bases). The CDR3 runs 14 residues. Germline CDR1 is MNHNS and CDR2 is SASEGT. V shed 3 bases and J shed 2 bases, with 7 bases lying between them. The CDR3 DNA is TGTGCCAGCAGTGACCGGGGGACTAATGAAAAACTGTTTTTT. Translating it yields CASSDRGTNEKLFF.

This sequence joins TRBV4-3 and TRBJ2-7; no definite D call. V was clipped by 0 bases and J by 3 bases, with 6 bases between them. The CDR3 length is 13 residues. Germline CDR1 is LGHNA and CDR2 is YSLEER. CDR3: CASSQDGLYEQYF. CDR3 DNA: TGCGCCAGCAGCCAAGATGGGCTCTACGAGCAGTACTTC.

The V and J genes are TRBV5-6 and TRBJ1-1, with D unresolved. The CDR3 is made up of 15 amino acids. The germline V and J ends were trimmed by 0 bases and 6 bases, with 15 bases remaining between them. The germline V gene has CDR1 SGHDT and CDR2 YYEEEE. The CDR3: CASSLDSAGRSEAFF. CDR3 bases: TGTGCCAGCAGCTTGGACAGTGCGGGTAGGTCTGAAGCTTTCTTT.

The chain links TRBV5-1 to TRBJ1-3, with 9 bases lining up with TRBD1. CDR1 and CDR2 (germline): SGHRS, YFSETQ. J gave up 7 bases and V 1 base, and 6 bases lay outside the gene matches. The CDR3 runs 15 residues. CDR3 sequence: CASSLLGQGANTIYF. CDR3 sequence (DNA): TGCGCCAGCAGCTTGCTGGGACAGGGTGCGAACACCATATATTTT.

The V and J genes are TRBV5-1 and TRBJ2-3; TRBD1 is a possible D gene (5 bases). CDR1 and CDR2 (germline): SGHRS, YFSETQ. The CDR3 is 13 residues long. Trimming shortened V by 7 bases and J by 4 bases, and 13 bases separated the two germline ends. In DNA form, the CDR3 reads TGCGCCAGCCAAATGCAGGGTTCAGATACGCAGTATTTT. Residues: CASQMQGSDTQYF.